The 14 T cell receptor beta chains below come from one sample, sequenced in a study of shared clonotypes between healthy human individuals. Sequencing used immunoSEQ multiplex PCR; TCRdb keeps in-frame clones, though not all of them. The table has approximately 2.3 million clones, 85% to 95% seen once. Material for sequencing was naive CD4+ T cells from PBMCs. This sample's subset: CD45RA+ positively selected. The receptors originated from a young man in good health. Some clones in this sample may be carry-over from other donors' samples.

This clone was detected only once. This specimen includes other DNA sequences encoding the same CDR3. The rearrangement links TRBV5-1 to TRBJ2-2; D not resolved. CDR3 length: 12 amino acids. The germline V gene encodes CDR1 SGHRS and CDR2 YFSETQ. The germline V and J ends were trimmed by 4 bases and 3 bases, with 4 bases remaining between them. The CDR3 is CASSPYTGELFF. The CDR3 DNA follows: TGCGCCAGCAGCCCGTACACCGGGGAGCTGTTTTTT.

The chain uses TRBV29-1 and TRBJ2-1, with 8 positions matching TRBD1. Per the germline V gene, CDR1 is SQVTM and CDR2 is ANQGSEA. V dropped 6 bases and J dropped 9; count of bases not matched to a gene: 7. The CDR3 is 12 residues long. The CDR3 DNA is TGCAGCGTCCTCGGACAGGGCACTGAGCAGTTCTTC. This sequence encodes CSVLGQGTEQFF.

DNA of the CDR3: TGCGCCAGCAGCTTGGCCGCGCGGGAGAGCGTAGAGACCCAGTACTTC. It encodes CASSLAARESVETQYF. The chain couples TRBV5-1 to TRBJ2-5, with TRBD2 matching 7 bases. The CDR3 contains 16 residues. The V segment lost 0 bases and the J segment 4 bases; nucleotides outside the gene matches: 9. CDR1 SGHRS and CDR2 YFSETQ come from the germline V gene. Variable domain in full (rest from reference TRBV5-1 and TRBJ2-5): KAGVTQTPRYLIKTRGQQVTLSCSPISGHRSVSWYQQTPGQGLQFLFEYFSETQRNKGNFPGRFSGRQFSNSRSEMNVSTLELGDSALYLCASSLAARESVETQYFGPGTRLLVL.

The chain uses TRBV5-5 and TRBJ2-4; 8 positions agree with TRBD1. Losses at the gene ends were 4 bases for V and 8 bases for J; bases not matched to a gene: 5. The CDR3 spans 13 residues. Germline V gives CDR1 SGHKS, CDR2 YYEKEE (reference sequence). The CDR3 here is CASSINRGDIQYF. The CDR3 DNA is TGTGCCAGCAGCATTAACAGGGGGGACATTCAGTACTTC.

V usage is TRBV29-1 and J usage is TRBJ1-1; no reliable D call. In germline, CDR1 is SQVTM, CDR2 ANQGSEA. This CDR3 has 12 amino acids. Trimming pared 3 bases from V and 6 bases from J, leaving 11 bases between. The CDR3 nucleotides are TGCAGCGTTGAGGTCCCGCCGGCTGAAGCTTTCTTT. Encoded protein: CSVEVPPAEAFF. The complete variable domain, with remaining parts taken from reference TRBV29-1 and TRBJ1-1, reads SAVISQKPSRDICQRGTSLTIQCQVDSQVTMMFWYRQQPGQSLTLIATANQGSEATYESGFVIDKFPISRPNLTFSTLTVSNMSPEDSSIYLCSVEVPPAEAFFGQGTRLTVV.

The chain carries TRBV20-1 and TRBJ1-5; D is undetermined. Germline assignment: CDR1 DFQATT and CDR2 SNEGSKA (reference sequence). With 5 bases removed from V and 7 bases from J, the gap between germline ends came to 9 bases. CDR3 size: 11 residues. This chain's CDR3 is CSARTGQPQHF. The DNA of the CDR3 is TGCAGTGCTCGGACGGGACAGCCCCAGCATTTT.

The rearrangement links TRBV18 to TRBJ2-2; 7 bases align to TRBD1. CDR1 and CDR2 (germline): KGHSH, LQKENI. V shed 3 bases, J shed 4 bases, and the junction held 8 bases outside the gene matches. The length of the CDR3 is 16 residues. The CDR3 bases are TGTGCCAGCTCACCTCTCAGGGGGAGTGGCACCGGGGAGCTGTTTTTT. Its translation is CASSPLRGSGTGELFF.

Remarks on this clone: The same CDR3 is also encoded by other DNA sequences in this sample. V and J are TRBV4-3 and TRBJ2-3, with 9 nucleotides matching TRBD2. Trimming at V came to 0 bases and at J to 3 bases, leaving 7 bases not matched to a gene. In germline, CDR1 is LGHNA, CDR2 YSLEER. The CDR3 runs 17 residues. The CDR3 nucleotides are TGCGCCAGCAGCCAAGATGGGCGGGAGGGCTTTACAGATACGCAGTATTTT. This encodes CASSQDGREGFTDTQYF.

V gene TRBV7-9 combines with J gene TRBJ2-7; 10 bases map to TRBD2. CDR1 SEHNR and CDR2 FQNEAQ come from the germline V gene (reference sequence). V dropped 5 bases and J dropped 4; count of bases not matched to a gene: 8. CDR3 length: 15 residues. The CDR3 protein is CASSLLAGEVYEQYF. CDR3 nucleotide sequence: TGTGCCAGCAGCCTGCTAGCGGGAGAAGTATACGAGCAGTACTTC. Filled out from reference TRBV7-9 and TRBJ2-7, the complete variable domain reads DTGVSQNPRHKITKRGQNVTFRCDPISEHNRLYWYRQTLGQGPEFLTYFQNEAQLEKSRLLSDRFSAERPKGSFSTLEIQRTEQGDSAMYLCASSLLAGEVYEQYFGPGTRLTVT.

The rearrangement links TRBV5-1 to TRBJ2-3; 13 bases are a match to TRBD2. This CDR3 is 17 amino acids long. CDR1 is SGHRS and CDR2 is YFSETQ in the germline V gene. The V and J ends lost 4 bases and 5 bases, in that order; junction bases with no gene match: 10. The CDR3 is CASSKGLAGEDGDTQYF. CDR3 coding DNA: TGCGCCAGCAGCAAAGGACTAGCGGGAGAGGATGGAGATACGCAGTATTTT.

This sequence joins TRBV6-6 and TRBJ1-1, with no clear D. V lost 6 bases to trimming and J lost 5 bases, with 19 bases between them. Per the germline V gene, CDR1 is MNHNY and CDR2 is SVGAGI (reference sequence). The CDR3 sequence is 15 residues long. The CDR3 DNA follows: TGTGCCAGCAGCCCTTTGCCCCCATGGCGGACTGAAGCTTTCTTT. Translating it yields CASSPLPPWRTEAFF.

The chain recombines TRBV2 with TRBJ2-2; TRBD1 agrees at 7 bases. The CDR3 has 16 residues. The junction had 7 bases not matched to a gene; V was cut back by 1 base and J by 5 bases. Germline loops: CDR1 SNHLY, CDR2 FYNNEI. The CDR3 region is CASSEVRQGQTGELFF. The CDR3, as DNA: TGTGCCAGCAGTGAAGTGAGACAGGGCCAAACCGGGGAGCTGTTTTTT.

This clone was seen only once. The chain links TRBV5-1 to TRBJ2-1; D might be TRBD2 (5 bases). Germline-derived CDR1 and CDR2 are SGHRS and YFSETQ. V lost 2 bases and J lost 3, with 12 bases in between. The CDR3 loop spans 15 amino acids. Written as DNA, the CDR3 is TGCGCCAGCAGCTTTGGCGTAGAGGGCTACAATGAGCAGTTCTTC. Its translation: CASSFGVEGYNEQFF.

The V call is TRBV28, the J call TRBJ1-6; possibly TRBD1 for D (6 bases). V dropped 4 bases and J dropped 4 bases, with 11 bases sitting between them. The CDR3 totals 15 residues. Germline V CDR1 and CDR2: MDHEN, SYDVKM. CDR3 sequence reads: CASSSPQGYNSPLHF. DNA for the CDR3: TGTGCCAGCAGTTCCCCACAGGGTTATAATTCACCCCTCCACTTT.